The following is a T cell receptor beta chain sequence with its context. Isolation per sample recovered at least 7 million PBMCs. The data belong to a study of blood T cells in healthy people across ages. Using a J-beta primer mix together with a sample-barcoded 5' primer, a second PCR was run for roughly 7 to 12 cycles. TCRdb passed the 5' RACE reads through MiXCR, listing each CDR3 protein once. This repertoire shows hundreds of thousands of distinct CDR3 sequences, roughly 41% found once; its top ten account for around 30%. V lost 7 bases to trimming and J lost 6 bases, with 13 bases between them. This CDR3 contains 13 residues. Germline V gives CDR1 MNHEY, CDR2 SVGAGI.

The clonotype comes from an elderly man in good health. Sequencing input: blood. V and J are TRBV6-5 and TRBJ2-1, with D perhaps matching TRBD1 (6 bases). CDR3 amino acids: CASTRGYSNEQFF. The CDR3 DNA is TGTGCCAGCACCAGGGGATACTCCAATGAGCAGTTCTTC.